What follows describes a single T cell receptor (beta chain). The sample is drawn from a study of cytomegalovirus exposure and HLA in healthy donors. Trimming at V came to 1 base and at J to 7 bases, leaving 6 bases not matched to a gene. The germline gives CDR1 SEHNR, CDR2 FQNEAQ (reference sequence). The CDR3 covers 16 residues. Primers for the PCR totalled 60 Vbeta and 13 Jbeta. Assay: immunoSEQ multiplex PCR; the TCRdb copy retains only in-frame clones and omits some. The table lists about 100,000 clones, about 76% of them singletons. The receptor's source is a woman in her 70s in good health and CMV-seropositive. The sample consisted of PBMCs. The chain uses TRBV7-9 and TRBJ2-2; TRBD2 agrees at 10 bases. CDR3 bases: TGTGCCAGCAGCTTAGGGGCTAGCGGGAGAAGCGGGGAGCTGTTTTTT. The encoded protein is CASSLGASGRSGELFF.